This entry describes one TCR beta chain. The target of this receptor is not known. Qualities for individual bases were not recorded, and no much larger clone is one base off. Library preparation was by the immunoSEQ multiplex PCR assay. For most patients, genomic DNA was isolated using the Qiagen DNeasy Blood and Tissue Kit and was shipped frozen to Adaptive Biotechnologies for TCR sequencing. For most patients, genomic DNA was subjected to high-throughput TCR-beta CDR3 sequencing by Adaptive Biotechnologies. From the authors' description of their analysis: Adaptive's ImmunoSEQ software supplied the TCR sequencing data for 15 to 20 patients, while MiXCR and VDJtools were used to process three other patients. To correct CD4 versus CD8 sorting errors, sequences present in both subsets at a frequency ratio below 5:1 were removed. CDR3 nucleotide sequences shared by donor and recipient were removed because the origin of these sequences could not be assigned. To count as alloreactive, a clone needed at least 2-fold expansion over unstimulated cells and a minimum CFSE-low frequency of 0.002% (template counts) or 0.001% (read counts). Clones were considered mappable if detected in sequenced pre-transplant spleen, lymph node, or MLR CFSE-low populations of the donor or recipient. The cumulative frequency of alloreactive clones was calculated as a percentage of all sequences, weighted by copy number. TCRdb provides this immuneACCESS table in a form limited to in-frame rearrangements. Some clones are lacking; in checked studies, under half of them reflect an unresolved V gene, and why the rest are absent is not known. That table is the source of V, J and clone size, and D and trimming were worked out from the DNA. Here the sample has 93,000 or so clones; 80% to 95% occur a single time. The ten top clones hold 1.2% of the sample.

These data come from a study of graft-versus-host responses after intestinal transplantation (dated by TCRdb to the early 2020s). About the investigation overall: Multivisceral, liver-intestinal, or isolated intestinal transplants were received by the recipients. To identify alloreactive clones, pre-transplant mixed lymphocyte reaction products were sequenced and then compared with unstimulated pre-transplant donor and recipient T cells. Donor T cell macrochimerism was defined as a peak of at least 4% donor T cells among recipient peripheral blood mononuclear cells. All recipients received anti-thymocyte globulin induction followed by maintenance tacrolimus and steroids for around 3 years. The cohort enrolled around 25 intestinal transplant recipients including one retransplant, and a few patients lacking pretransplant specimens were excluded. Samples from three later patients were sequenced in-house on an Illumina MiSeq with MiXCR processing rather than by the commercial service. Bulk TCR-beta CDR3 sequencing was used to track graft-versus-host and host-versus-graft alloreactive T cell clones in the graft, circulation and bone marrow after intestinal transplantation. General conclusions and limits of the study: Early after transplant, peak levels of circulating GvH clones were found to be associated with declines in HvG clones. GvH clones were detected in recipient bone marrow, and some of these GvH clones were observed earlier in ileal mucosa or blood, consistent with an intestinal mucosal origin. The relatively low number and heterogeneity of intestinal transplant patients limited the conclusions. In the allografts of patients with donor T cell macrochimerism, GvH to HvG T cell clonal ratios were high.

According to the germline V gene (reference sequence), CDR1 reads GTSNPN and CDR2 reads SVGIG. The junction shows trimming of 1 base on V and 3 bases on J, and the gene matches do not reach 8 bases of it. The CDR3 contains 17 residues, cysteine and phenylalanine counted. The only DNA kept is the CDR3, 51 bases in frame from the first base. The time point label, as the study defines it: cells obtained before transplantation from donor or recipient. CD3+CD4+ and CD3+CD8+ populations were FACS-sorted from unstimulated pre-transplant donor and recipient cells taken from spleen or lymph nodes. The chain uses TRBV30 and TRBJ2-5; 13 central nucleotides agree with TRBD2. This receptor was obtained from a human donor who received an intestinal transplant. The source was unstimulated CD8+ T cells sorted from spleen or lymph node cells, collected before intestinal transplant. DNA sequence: TGTGCCTGGAGTGGACTAGCGGGGGGTAAGACAGAAGAGACCCAGTACTTC. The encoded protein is CAWSGLAGGKTEETQYF.